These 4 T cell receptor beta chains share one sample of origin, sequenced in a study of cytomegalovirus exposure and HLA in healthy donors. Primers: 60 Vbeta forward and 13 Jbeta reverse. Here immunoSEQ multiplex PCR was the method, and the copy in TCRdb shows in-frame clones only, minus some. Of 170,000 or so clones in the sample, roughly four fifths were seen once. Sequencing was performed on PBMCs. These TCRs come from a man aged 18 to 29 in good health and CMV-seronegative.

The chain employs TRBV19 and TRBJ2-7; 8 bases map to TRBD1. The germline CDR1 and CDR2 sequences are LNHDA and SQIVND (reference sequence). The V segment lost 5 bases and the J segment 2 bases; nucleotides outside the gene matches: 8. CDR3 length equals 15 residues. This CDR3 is CASSGPGTGTYEQYF. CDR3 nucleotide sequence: TGTGCCAGTAGTGGCCCCGGGACAGGAACCTACGAGCAGTACTTC.

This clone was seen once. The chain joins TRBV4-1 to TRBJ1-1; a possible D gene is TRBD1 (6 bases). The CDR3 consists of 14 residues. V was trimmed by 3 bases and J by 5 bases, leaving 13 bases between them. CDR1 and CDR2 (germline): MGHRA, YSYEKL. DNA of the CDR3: TGCGCCAGCAGCCACTCGGTAACAGGGACTGAAGCTTTCTTT. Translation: CASSHSVTGTEAFF.

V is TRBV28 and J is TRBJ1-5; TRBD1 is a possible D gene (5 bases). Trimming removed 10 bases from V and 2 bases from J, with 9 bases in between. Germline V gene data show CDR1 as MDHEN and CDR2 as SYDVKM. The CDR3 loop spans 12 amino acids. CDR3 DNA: TGTGCCATGCAACAGGGCAATCAGCCCCAGCATTTT. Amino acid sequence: CAMQQGNQPQHF.

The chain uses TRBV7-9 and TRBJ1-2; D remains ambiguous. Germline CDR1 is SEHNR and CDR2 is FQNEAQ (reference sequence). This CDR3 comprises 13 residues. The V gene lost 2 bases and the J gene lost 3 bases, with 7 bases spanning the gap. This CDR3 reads CASSLTVDYGYTF. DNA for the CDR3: TGTGCCAGCAGCTTAACAGTGGACTATGGCTACACCTTC.